This T cell receptor (beta chain) was sequenced during a study of response to subunit inactivated influenza vaccine. In its sample, this clonotype was seen many times. TCRdb analysed the RT-PCR reads with MiXCR anew, one entry per CDR3 protein. The sample comprises 550,000 to 800,000 distinct CDR3 sequences, approximately 15% of which are singletons, and 6.5% to 8.5% rests with the top ten. Trimming took off 4 bases at V and 4 bases at J, with 10 bases between the two ends. The CDR3 length is 13 residues. The sequence derives from a man aged 50 to 60 who received an inactivated influenza vaccine. The material sequenced was PBMCs from blood, taken 14 days before vaccination. The chain recombines TRBV12-3 or TRBV12-4 with TRBJ1-2, with D possibly matching TRBD1 (6 bases). The CDR3 sequence: CASSSGQTYGYTF. Here the CDR3 DNA reads TGTGCCAGCAGTTCCGGACAGACCTATGGCTACACCTTC.